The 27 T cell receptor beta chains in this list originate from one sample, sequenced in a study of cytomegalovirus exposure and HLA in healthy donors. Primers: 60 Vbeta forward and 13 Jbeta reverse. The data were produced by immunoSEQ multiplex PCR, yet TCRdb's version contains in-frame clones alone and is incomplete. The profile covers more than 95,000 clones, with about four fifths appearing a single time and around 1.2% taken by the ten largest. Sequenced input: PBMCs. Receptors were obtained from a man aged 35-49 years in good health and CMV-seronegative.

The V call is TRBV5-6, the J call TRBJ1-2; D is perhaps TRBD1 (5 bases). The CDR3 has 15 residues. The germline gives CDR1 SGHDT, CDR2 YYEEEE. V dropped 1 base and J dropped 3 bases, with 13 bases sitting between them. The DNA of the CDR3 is TGTGCCAGCAGCTTGCCCTTAACAGGATACTATGGCTACACCTTC. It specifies CASSLPLTGYYGYTF.

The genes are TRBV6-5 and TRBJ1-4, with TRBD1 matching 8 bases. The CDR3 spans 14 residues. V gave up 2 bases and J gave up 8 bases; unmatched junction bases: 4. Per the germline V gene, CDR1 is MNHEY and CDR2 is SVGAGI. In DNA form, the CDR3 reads TGTGCCAGCAGTTACGGACAGGGAGGCGAAAAACTGTTTTTT. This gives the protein CASSYGQGGEKLFF.

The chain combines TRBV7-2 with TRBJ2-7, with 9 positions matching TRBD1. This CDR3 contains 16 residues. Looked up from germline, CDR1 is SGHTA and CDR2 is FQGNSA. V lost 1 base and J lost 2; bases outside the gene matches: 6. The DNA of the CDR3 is TGTGCCAGCAGCTTAGGTATGGGACAGGGCACCTACGAGCAGTACTTC. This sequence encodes CASSLGMGQGTYEQYF.

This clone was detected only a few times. CDR3 residues: CASSYAGTGGIYTQYF. For the CDR3, the DNA is TGTGCCAGCAGTTACGCCGGGACAGGGGGCATCTATACGCAGTATTTT. The chain uses TRBV6-5 and TRBJ2-3; 12 nucleotides agree with TRBD1. The CDR3 sequence is 16 residues long. CDR1 and CDR2 from the germline V gene are MNHEY and SVGAGI. V dropped 2 bases and J dropped 7; count of bases not matched to a gene: 7.

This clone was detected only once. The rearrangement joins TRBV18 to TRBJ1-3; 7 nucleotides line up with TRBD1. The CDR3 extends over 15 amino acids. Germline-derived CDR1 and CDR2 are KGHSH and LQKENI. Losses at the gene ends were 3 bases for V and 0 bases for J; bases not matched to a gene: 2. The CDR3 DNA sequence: TGTGCCAGCTCACCGGGACAGTTCTCTGGAAACACCATATATTTT. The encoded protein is CASSPGQFSGNTIYF.

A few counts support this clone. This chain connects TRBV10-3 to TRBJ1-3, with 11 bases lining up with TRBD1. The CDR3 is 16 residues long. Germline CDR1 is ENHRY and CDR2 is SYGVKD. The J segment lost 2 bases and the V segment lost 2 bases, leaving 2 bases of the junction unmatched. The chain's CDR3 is CAISEGQGATGNTIYF. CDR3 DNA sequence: TGTGCCATCAGTGAGGGACAGGGGGCGACTGGAAACACCATATATTTT.

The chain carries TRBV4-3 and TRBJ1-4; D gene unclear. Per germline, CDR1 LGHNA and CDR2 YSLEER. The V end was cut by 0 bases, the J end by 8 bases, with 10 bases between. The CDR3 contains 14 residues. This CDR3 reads CASSQDRYGEKLFF. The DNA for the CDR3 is TGCGCCAGCAGCCAAGATCGCTACGGGGAAAAACTGTTTTTT.

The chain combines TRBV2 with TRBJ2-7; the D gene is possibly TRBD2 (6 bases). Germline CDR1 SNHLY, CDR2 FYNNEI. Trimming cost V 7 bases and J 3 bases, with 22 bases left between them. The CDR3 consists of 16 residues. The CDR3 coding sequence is TGTGCCAGCACTACACCCGGGGGAGGAGACTACTACGAGCAGTACTTC. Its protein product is CASTTPGGGDYYEQYF.

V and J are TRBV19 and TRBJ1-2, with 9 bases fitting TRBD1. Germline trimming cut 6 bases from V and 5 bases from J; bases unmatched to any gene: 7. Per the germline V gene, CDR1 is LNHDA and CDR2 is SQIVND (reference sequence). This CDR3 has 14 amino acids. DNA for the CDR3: TGTGCCAGTAGCTTTCCCGGGACAGGGTATGGCTACACCTTC. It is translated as CASSFPGTGYGYTF.

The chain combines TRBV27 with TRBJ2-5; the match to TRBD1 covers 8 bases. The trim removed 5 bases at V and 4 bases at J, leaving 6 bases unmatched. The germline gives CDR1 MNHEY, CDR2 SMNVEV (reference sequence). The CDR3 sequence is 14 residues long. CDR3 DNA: TGTGCCAGCAGTCCAAACAGGGGGTCAGAGACCCAGTACTTC. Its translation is CASSPNRGSETQYF.

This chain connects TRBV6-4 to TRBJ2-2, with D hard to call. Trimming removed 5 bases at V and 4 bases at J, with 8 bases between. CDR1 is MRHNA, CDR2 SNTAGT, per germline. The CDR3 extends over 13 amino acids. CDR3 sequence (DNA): TGTGCCAGCAGTCCAACGGTCACCGGGGAGCTGTTTTTT. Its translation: CASSPTVTGELFF.

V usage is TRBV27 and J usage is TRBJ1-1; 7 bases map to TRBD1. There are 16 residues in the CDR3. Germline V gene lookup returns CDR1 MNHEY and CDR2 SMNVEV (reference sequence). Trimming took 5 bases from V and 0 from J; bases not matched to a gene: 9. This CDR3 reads CASSPRQGPLNTEAFF. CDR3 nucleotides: TGTGCCAGCAGTCCCCGACAGGGACCCTTGAACACTGAAGCTTTCTTT.

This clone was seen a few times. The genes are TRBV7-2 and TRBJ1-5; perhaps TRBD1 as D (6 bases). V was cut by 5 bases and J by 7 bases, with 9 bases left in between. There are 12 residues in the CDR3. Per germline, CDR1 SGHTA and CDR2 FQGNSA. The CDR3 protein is CASSRGGQPQHF. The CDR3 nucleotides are TGTGCCAGCAGCAGGGGGGGCCAGCCCCAGCATTTT.

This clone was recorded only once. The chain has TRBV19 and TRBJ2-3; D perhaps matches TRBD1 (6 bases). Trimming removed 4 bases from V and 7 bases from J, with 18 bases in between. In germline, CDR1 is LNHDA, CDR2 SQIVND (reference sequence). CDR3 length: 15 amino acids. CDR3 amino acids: CASSKGGPSPNTQYF. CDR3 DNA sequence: TGTGCCAGTAGTAAAGGGGGTCCCTCCCCCAATACGCAGTATTTT.

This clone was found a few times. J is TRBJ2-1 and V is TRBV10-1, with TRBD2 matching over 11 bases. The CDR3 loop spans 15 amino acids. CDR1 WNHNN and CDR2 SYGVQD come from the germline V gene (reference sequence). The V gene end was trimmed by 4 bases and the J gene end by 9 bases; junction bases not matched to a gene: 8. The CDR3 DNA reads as TGCGCCAGCAGTGCCGGGACTAGCGGTTCGGGTGAGCAGTTCTTC. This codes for CASSAGTSGSGEQFF.

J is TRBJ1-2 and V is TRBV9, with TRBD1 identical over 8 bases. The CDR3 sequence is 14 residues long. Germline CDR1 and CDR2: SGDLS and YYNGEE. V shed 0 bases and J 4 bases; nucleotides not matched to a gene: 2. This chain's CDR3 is CASSVETGGYGYTF. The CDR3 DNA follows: TGTGCCAGCAGCGTAGAAACAGGGGGCTATGGCTACACCTTC.

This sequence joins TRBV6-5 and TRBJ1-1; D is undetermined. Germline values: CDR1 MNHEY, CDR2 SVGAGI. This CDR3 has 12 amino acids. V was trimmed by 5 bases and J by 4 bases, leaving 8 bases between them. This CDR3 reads CASSTTTTEAFF. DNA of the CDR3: TGTGCCAGCAGTACCACTACCACTGAAGCTTTCTTT.

The CDR3 sequence is CASSHYSGTGSKNIQYF. CDR3 nucleotides: TGTGCCAGCAGCCATTACTCCGGGACAGGGTCCAAAAACATTCAGTACTTC. The chain has TRBV14 and TRBJ2-4; 9 bases are a match to TRBD1. Germline V CDR1 and CDR2: SGHDN, FVKESK. V was clipped by 3 bases and J by 2 bases; unmatched bases: 8. This CDR3 comprises 17 residues.

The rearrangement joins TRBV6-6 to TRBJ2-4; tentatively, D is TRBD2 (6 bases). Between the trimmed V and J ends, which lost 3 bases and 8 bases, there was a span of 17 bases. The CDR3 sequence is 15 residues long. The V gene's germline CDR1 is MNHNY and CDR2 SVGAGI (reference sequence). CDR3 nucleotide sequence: TGTGCCAGCAGTTATCTGGGGGGTGTTACTTACATTCAGTACTTC. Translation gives CASSYLGGVTYIQYF.

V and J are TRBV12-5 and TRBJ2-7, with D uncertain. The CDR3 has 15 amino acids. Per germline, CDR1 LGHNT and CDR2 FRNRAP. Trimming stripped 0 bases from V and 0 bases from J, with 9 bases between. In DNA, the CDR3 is TGTGCTAGTGGTTTGGTACGTCAGGTCTCCTACGAGCAGTACTTC. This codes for CASGLVRQVSYEQYF.

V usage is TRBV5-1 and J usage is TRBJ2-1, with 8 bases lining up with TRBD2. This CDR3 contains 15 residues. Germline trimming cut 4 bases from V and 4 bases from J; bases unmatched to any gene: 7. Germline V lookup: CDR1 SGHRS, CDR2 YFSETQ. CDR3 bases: TGCGCCAGCAGCCACAGCGGGAGCGGATACAATGAGCAGTTCTTC. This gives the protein CASSHSGSGYNEQFF.

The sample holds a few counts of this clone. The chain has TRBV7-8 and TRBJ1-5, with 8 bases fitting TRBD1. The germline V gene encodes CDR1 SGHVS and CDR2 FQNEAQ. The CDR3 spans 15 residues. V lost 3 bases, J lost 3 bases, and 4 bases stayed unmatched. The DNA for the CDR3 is TGTGCCAGCAGCTTGGGACAGGCCCTCAATCAGCCCCAGCATTTT. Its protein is CASSLGQALNQPQHF. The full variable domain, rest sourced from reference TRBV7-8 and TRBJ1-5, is GAGVSQSPRYKVAKRGQDVALRCDPISGHVSLFWYQQALGQGPEFLTYFQNEAQLDKSGLPSDRFFAERPEGSVSTLKIQRTQQEDSAVYLCASSLGQALNQPQHFGDGTRLSIL.

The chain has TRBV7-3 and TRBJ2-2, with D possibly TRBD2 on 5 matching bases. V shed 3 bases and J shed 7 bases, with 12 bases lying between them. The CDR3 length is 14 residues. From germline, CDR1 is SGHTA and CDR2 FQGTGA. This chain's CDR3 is CASSFGEGRGELFF. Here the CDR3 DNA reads TGTGCCAGCAGCTTCGGCGAGGGCCGCGGGGAGCTGTTTTTT.

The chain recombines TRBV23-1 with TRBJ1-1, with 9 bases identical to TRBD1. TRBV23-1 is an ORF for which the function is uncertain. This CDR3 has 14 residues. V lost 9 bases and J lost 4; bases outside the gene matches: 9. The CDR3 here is CARKLGQGCTEAFF. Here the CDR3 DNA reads TGCGCCAGGAAACTGGGACAGGGTTGCACTGAAGCTTTCTTT.

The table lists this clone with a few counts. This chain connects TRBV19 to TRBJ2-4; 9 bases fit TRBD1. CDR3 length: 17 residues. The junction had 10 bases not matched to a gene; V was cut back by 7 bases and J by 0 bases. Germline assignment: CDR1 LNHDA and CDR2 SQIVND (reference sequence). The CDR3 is CASTTLGQGEAKNIQYF. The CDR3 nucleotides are TGTGCCAGTACAACCCTGGGACAGGGCGAAGCCAAAAACATTCAGTACTTC.

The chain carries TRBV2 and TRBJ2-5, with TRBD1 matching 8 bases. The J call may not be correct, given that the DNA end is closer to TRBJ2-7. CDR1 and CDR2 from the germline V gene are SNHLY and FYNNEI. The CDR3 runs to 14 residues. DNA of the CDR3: TGTGCCAGCAGGCTGACAGGGGTAACCTACGAGCAGTACTTC. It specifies CASRLTGVTYEQYF.

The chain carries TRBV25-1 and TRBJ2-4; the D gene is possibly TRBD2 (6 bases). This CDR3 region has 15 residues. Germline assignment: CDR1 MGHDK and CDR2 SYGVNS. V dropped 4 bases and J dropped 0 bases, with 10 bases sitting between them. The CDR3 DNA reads TGTGCCAGCAGTGCCGCGGGGCTAGCCAAAAACATTCAGTACTTC. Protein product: CASSAAGLAKNIQYF. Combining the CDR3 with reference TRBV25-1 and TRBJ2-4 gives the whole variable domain EADIYQTPRYLVIGTGKKITLECSQTMGHDKMYWYQQDPGMELHLIHYSYGVNSTEKGDLSSESTVSRIRTEHFPLTLESARPSHTSQYLCASSAAGLAKNIQYFGAGTRLSVL.